The 21 T cell receptor beta chains listed next were all sequenced from one sample in a study of neurological immune-mediated disorders. TCRdb recomputed calls from the 5' RACE reads with MiXCR, one row per CDR3 protein. The sample has under 100,000 distinct CDR3 sequences; about 4.5% are singletons. Stated time point: longitudinal time-point 3. Sequenced input: PBMCs. These receptors came from a woman aged 55-69 years with multiple sclerosis.

This clonotype was detected ten times or more. The chain employs TRBV5-1 and TRBJ1-6; 8 bases align to TRBD1. J was trimmed by 6 bases and V by 4 bases; bases with no gene match: 9. The CDR3 covers 16 residues. The germline V gene encodes CDR1 SGHRS and CDR2 YFSETQ. The CDR3 coding sequence is TGCGCCAGCAGCCTTGCCCCCACAGGGGGTAATTCACCCCTCCACTTT. Translating gives CASSLAPTGGNSPLHF.

This clonotype was seen repeatedly, ten times or more. V and J are TRBV6-6 and TRBJ1-2; the D gene is possibly TRBD1 (5 bases). Trimming took off 2 bases at V and 3 bases at J, with 10 bases between the two ends. CDR1 and CDR2 (germline): MNHNY, SVGAGI (reference sequence). The CDR3 sequence is 14 residues long. The CDR3 here is CASSYLGPDYGYTF. DNA of the CDR3: TGTGCCAGCAGTTACCTGGGGCCCGACTATGGCTACACCTTC.

This clonotype was counted ten times or more. The chain recombines TRBV6-5 with TRBJ1-1; 7 bases are shared with TRBD1. Germline assignment: CDR1 MNHEY and CDR2 SVGAGI. CDR3 length: 18 amino acids. V trimming: 5 bases; J trimming: 0 bases; junction bases outside the gene matches: 15. The CDR3 loop is CASSNELRDRIMNTEAFF. In nucleotides, the CDR3 is TGTGCCAGCAGTAACGAACTCCGGGACAGAATAATGAACACTGAAGCTTTCTTT.

This clonotype was seen many times. V and J are TRBV29-1 and TRBJ2-1, with 8 bases lining up with TRBD1. Germline V gene sequence: CDR1 SQVTM, CDR2 ANQGSEA. The CDR3 runs to 12 residues. V was clipped by 0 bases and J by 13 bases; unmatched bases: 5. The DNA of the CDR3 is TGCAGCGTTGAAGATCCGGGACAGGTACAGTTCTTC. It translates to CSVEDPGQVQFF.

This clonotype was picked up many times. This sequence joins TRBV27 and TRBJ2-1; 14 positions match TRBD2. The CDR3 is made up of 18 amino acids. V lost 5 bases to trimming and J lost 4 bases; unmatched junction nucleotides: 10. Germline values: CDR1 MNHEY, CDR2 SMNVEV (reference sequence). CDR3 DNA sequence: TGTGCCAGCAGTGTCGGGACTAGCGGGGGTCGGGGTTACAATGAGCAGTTCTTC. It translates to CASSVGTSGGRGYNEQFF.

There are many counts of this clonotype. V is TRBV29-1 and J is TRBJ2-2; TRBD1 aligns across 7 bases. The germline V gene has CDR1 SQVTM and CDR2 ANQGSEA. This CDR3 spans 14 amino acids. The trim removed 6 bases at V and 0 bases at J, leaving 4 bases unmatched. The CDR3 sequence: CSVNRGANTGELFF. CDR3 nucleotide sequence: TGCAGCGTGAACAGGGGCGCGAACACCGGGGAGCTGTTTTTT.

This clonotype was found many times. The chain has TRBV3-1 and TRBJ1-3; no clear D. With 1 base removed from V and 8 bases from J, the gap between germline ends came to 3 bases. Germline assignment: CDR1 LGHDT and CDR2 YNNKEL (reference sequence). There are 11 residues in the CDR3. CDR3 sequence reads: CASSQGHTIYF. The DNA of the CDR3 is TGTGCCAGCAGCCAAGGCCACACCATATATTTT.

This clonotype has at least ten counts. The chain combines TRBV2 with TRBJ1-1, with a tentative D call TRBD1 (5 bases). The CDR3 spans 13 residues. Trimming cost V 9 bases and J 1 base, with 12 bases left between them. Germline CDR1 and CDR2: SNHLY and FYNNEI. The CDR3 nucleotides read TGTGCCAGTGCGAGGGGCCGGAACACTGAAGCTTTCTTT. Amino acids: CASARGRNTEAFF.

This clonotype was counted at least ten times. This sequence joins TRBV3-1 and TRBJ2-1; D may be TRBD1 (6 bases). Germline V gene sequence: CDR1 LGHDT, CDR2 YNNKEL (reference sequence). The germline V and J ends were trimmed by 1 base and 5 bases, with 9 bases remaining between them. The CDR3 consists of 14 residues. The CDR3 region is CASSQGGPHNEQFF. CDR3 coding DNA: TGTGCCAGCAGCCAAGGGGGGCCCCACAATGAGCAGTTCTTC.

In its sample, this clonotype was seen many times. V and J are TRBV12-3 or TRBV12-4 and TRBJ1-1; D perhaps matches TRBD1 (5 bases). Between the trimmed V and J ends, which lost 1 base and 3 bases, there was a span of 9 bases. This CDR3 region has 14 residues. Here the CDR3 reads CASSLGSGHTEAFF. DNA of the CDR3: TGTGCCAGCAGTTTAGGTTCGGGGCACACTGAAGCTTTCTTT.

This clonotype showed up many times. The chain is built from TRBV3-1 and TRBJ1-1; D gene unclear. The CDR3 totals 11 residues. Trimming removed 1 base at V and 8 bases at J, with 5 bases between. Germline V gene data show CDR1 as LGHDT and CDR2 as YNNKEL (reference sequence). Written as DNA, the CDR3 is TGTGCCAGCAGCCAAGTGGGGGAAGCTTTCTTT. Protein sequence: CASSQVGEAFF.

This clonotype was recorded many times. This chain uses TRBV5-1 with TRBJ1-2; possibly TRBD1 for D (6 bases). The ends were cut back, 0 bases at V and 9 bases at J, with 15 bases in the middle. The CDR3 contains 14 residues. Germline V gene sequence: CDR1 SGHRS, CDR2 YFSETQ. The CDR3 DNA is TGCGCCAGCAGCTTGGGGCTCACAGGGACTAGCTACACCTTC. Its translation: CASSLGLTGTSYTF.

This clonotype was seen at least ten times. The rearrangement uses TRBV20-1 and TRBJ2-1, with a tentative D call TRBD2 (6 bases). This CDR3 comprises 12 residues. V lost 5 bases and J 9 bases, leaving 14 bases between the germline ends. Germline V gene lookup returns CDR1 DFQATT and CDR2 SNEGSKA (reference sequence). This CDR3 reads CSAQTTSIEQFF. The CDR3 nucleotides read TGCAGTGCTCAGACGACTAGTATTGAGCAGTTCTTC.

This clonotype has at least ten counts. The V gene is TRBV27, the J gene TRBJ2-5, with 11 nucleotides matching TRBD1. V shed 2 bases and J 5 bases; nucleotides not matched to a gene: 4. Germline CDR1 MNHEY, CDR2 SMNVEV (reference sequence). The CDR3 is 15 residues long. The CDR3 reads CASSLGTGGSETQYF. The DNA for the CDR3 is TGTGCCAGCAGTTTAGGGACAGGGGGGTCCGAGACCCAGTACTTC.

This clonotype was counted many times. This chain joins TRBV4-1 and TRBJ1-4; unclear D gene. Germline CDR1 reads MGHRA; CDR2 reads YSYEKL. Trimming shortened V by 3 bases and J by 12 bases, and 20 bases separated the two germline ends. The CDR3 runs to 15 residues. The CDR3 DNA is TGCGCCAGCAGCCAGGAGGCTGGACGGCGTGAGGAACTGTTTTTT. This translates into CASSQEAGRREELFF.

This clonotype was counted at least ten times. The chain carries TRBV15 and TRBJ2-7, with TRBD2 as a possible D gene (7 bases). Germline V gene data show CDR1 as LNHNV and CDR2 as YYDKDF (reference sequence). The CDR3 totals 16 residues. V dropped 1 base and J dropped 0 bases, with 13 bases sitting between them. Written as DNA, the CDR3 is TGTGCCACCAGCAGAGTGTCAGGGGAGGGCTCCTACGAGCAGTACTTC. It is translated as CATSRVSGEGSYEQYF.

This clonotype occurred many times. The gene calls are TRBV7-9 and TRBJ1-3, with D perhaps TRBD1 (5 bases). The CDR3 is 15 amino acids. The V gene lost 8 bases and the J gene lost 0 bases, with 14 bases spanning the gap. Per the germline V gene, CDR1 is SEHNR and CDR2 is FQNEAQ (reference sequence). In DNA, the CDR3 is TGTGCCAGCCTCGACGAGGGACTCTCTGGAAACACCATATATTTT. This gives the protein CASLDEGLSGNTIYF.

This clonotype was seen repeatedly, ten times or more. This chain links TRBV5-5 with TRBJ2-7, with TRBD2 matching over 7 bases. The J segment lost 0 bases and the V segment lost 3 bases, leaving 12 bases of the junction unmatched. The CDR3 runs to 17 residues. Per the germline V gene, CDR1 is SGHKS and CDR2 is YYEKEE (reference sequence). The CDR3 reads CASSYVRGERSSYEQYF. The DNA of the CDR3 is TGTGCCAGCAGCTATGTCCGGGGGGAAAGGAGCTCCTACGAGCAGTACTTC.

This clonotype was detected ten times or more. The chain is built from TRBV27 and TRBJ1-6; TRBD1 agrees at 8 bases. Germline loops: CDR1 MNHEY, CDR2 SMNVEV (reference sequence). V shed 6 bases and J 13 bases; nucleotides not matched to a gene: 11. There are 14 residues in the CDR3. This CDR3 reads CASRLGTGPDPLHF. CDR3 DNA sequence: TGTGCCAGCAGACTGGGGACAGGACCTGATCCCCTCCACTTT.

This clonotype was counted many times. This chain links TRBV12-3 or TRBV12-4 with TRBJ1-4; possible D gene TRBD1, 5 bases. V was pared by 6 bases and J by 9 bases, with 17 bases between. This CDR3 spans 14 amino acids. The CDR3 reads CASRRPGATQKLFF. CDR3 sequence (DNA): TGTGCCAGCAGACGTCCCGGGGCAACGCAAAAACTGTTTTTT.

This clonotype was recorded at least ten times. Sequence at one end of the junction differs from germline and may be a read error. This rearrangement joins TRBV5-1 to TRBJ2-1; TRBD1 agrees at 7 bases. The CDR3 is 15 residues long. Germline V gives CDR1 SGHRS, CDR2 YFSETQ. The CDR3 nucleotides read TGCGCCAGCACCTTGGGGCAGGGGGACTACAATGAGCAGTTCTTC. Residues: CASTLGQGDYNEQFF.